Here is one T cell receptor (beta chain) with its context. Antigen: not known. Germline CDR1 and CDR2: SEHNR and FQNEAQ (reference sequence). This CDR3 is built from 15 residues. V lost 6 bases, J lost 0 bases, and 5 bases stayed unmatched. This sample stems from a study of cytomegalovirus exposure and HLA in healthy donors. Study-level background: An early data release held 79 million or so unique TCRs from HLA-typed donors.

Researchers ran the PCR with 60 Vbeta and 13 Jbeta primers. Data came from immunoSEQ multiplex PCR; TCRdb stores just in-frame clones and leaves some out. The profile covers 100,000 or so clones, with around 60% appearing a single time and 3.8% taken by the ten largest. Points from the study as a whole: The later analysis indicated that the majority of CMV-associated TCR beta chains appeared HLA-restricted. Previous analysis showed most TCR beta V segments were productive about 90% or about 30% of the time.

Sequencing was performed on PBMCs. The chain employs TRBV7-9 and TRBJ2-3, with 8 bases identical to TRBD2. The origin of this receptor is a man aged 30 to 39 in good health and CMV-seropositive. The CDR3 DNA reads as TGTGCCAGCAGGAAAGCGGGGGCAAGCACAGATACGCAGTATTTT. Translated: CASRKAGASTDTQYF.